This T cell receptor (beta chain) stems from a study of T cells in Graves' hyperthyroidism and ophthalmopathy. This clonotype was recorded many times. Calling Graves' hyperthyroidism stable meant ophthalmopathy did not progress within 18 months. Participants, patients aged 18 to 65, had newly diagnosed hyperthyroidism with a duration under 2 months. Not enrolled were patients with uncontrolled infection, other autoimmune disease, pregnancy or lactation. The ends lost 5 bases at V and 0 bases at J; junction bases unmatched: 4. Germline V gene sequence: CDR1 MDHEN, CDR2 SYDVKM. The CDR3 is 15 residues long. The TCR beta CDR3 regions underwent amplification using RNA transcripts as the source. The TCR CDR3 was amplified in a first-round RT-PCR using the HTBI primer set. From the multiplex PCR reads, TCRdb called clonotypes with MiXCR, one entry per CDR3 protein. Of under 400,000 distinct CDR3 sequences listed, 13% are singletons.

The rearrangement joins TRBV28 to TRBJ2-1, with 7 bases identical to TRBD2. Sequenced material: blood. The receptor was isolated from a woman younger than 30 with Graves' hyperthyroidism. CDR3 protein: CASSKGTNSYNEQFF. DNA of the CDR3: TGTGCCAGCAGTAAAGGGACTAACTCCTACAATGAGCAGTTCTTC.